This TCR beta chain was recovered during a study of PD-L1 blockade in urothelial cancer. Overall study context: From about 2014, patients received atezolizumab, given as 1,200 mg intravenously every 3 weeks. Whole-study results and caveats: Those with durable benefit had larger increases in tumor-associated blood clones at 3 weeks.

Profiling relied on immunoSEQ multiplex PCR, and the TCRdb table lists in-frame clones only, not all of them. The sample lists fewer than 90,000 clones; approximately 90% were seen once. Stated time point: peripheral blood 6 weeks after treatment start. Urothelial carcinoma, locally advanced or metastatic, affected the patients. Every patient provided from 1 to 8 samples, collected pretreatment and on-treatment. This clone was seen only once. No antigen is known for it. The sequence was obtained from a woman older than 75 with urothelial cancer. The material was PBMCs, obtained around atezolizumab (anti-PD-L1) treatment.

CDR3 sequence: CASSFGSPNEKLFF. For the CDR3, the DNA is TGCGCCAGCAGCTTTGGCAGTCCTAATGAAAAACTGTTTTTT. The chain uses TRBV5-1 and TRBJ1-4; D is unclear. V gave up 2 bases and J gave up 3 bases, with 8 bases separating them. The CDR3 length is 14 residues. Looked up from germline, CDR1 is SGHRS and CDR2 is YFSETQ.